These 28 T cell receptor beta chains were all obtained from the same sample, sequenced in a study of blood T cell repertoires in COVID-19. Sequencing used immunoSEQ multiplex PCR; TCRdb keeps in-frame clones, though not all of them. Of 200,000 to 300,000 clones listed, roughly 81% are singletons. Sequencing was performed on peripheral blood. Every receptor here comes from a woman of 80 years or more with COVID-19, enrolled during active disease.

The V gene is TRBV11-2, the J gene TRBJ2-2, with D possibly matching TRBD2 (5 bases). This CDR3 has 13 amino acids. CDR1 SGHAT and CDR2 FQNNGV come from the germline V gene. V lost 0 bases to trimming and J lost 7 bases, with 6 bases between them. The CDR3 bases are TGTGCCAGCAGCTTAGATCGGGGCGGGGAGCTGTTTTTT. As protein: CASSLDRGGELFF.

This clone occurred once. This CDR3 reads CATSDPGQANYGYTF. CDR3 sequence (DNA): TGTGCCACCAGTGACCCGGGACAGGCAAACTATGGCTACACCTTC. This rearrangement joins TRBV24-1 to TRBJ1-2; 8 bases agree with TRBD1. The CDR3 has 15 amino acids. V lost 4 bases to trimming and J lost 2 bases; unmatched junction nucleotides: 5. CDR1 is KGHDR, CDR2 SFDVKD, per germline.

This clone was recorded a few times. The CDR3 loop is CASSRQAGGQPQHF. Written as DNA, the CDR3 is TGTGCCAGCAGCCGACAGGCAGGTGGACAGCCCCAGCATTTT. This rearrangement joins TRBV3-1 (or the pseudogene TRBV3-2) to TRBJ1-5; D perhaps matches TRBD1 (6 bases). V lost 4 bases to trimming and J lost 7 bases, with 14 bases between them. Germline CDR1 is LGHDT and CDR2 is YNNKEL (reference sequence). The CDR3 is 14 residues long.

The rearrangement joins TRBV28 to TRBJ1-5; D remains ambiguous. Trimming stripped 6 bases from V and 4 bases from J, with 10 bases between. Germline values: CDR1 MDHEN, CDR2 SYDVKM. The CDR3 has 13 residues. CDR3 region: CASSDSGNQPQHF. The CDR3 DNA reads TGTGCCAGCAGCGACTCGGGAAATCAGCCCCAGCATTTT.

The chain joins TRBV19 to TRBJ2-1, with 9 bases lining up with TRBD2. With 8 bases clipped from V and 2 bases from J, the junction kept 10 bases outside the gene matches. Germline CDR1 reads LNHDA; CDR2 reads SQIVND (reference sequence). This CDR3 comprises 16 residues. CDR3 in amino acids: CASGVFSGGPYNEQFF. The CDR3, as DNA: TGTGCCAGTGGCGTCTTTAGCGGGGGCCCCTACAATGAGCAGTTCTTC.

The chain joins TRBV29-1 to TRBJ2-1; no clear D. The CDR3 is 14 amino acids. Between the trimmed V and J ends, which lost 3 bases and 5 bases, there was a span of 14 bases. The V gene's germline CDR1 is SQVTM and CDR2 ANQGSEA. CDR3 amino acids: CSVDPFQANNEQFF. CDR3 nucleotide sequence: TGCAGCGTTGATCCCTTTCAGGCAAACAATGAGCAGTTCTTC.

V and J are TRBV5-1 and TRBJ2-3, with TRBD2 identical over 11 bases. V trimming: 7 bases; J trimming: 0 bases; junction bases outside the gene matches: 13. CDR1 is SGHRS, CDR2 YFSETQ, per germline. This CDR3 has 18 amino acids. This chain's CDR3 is CASGYGLAGRPSTDTQYF. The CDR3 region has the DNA TGCGCCAGCGGCTACGGACTAGCGGGTAGACCTAGCACAGATACGCAGTATTTT.

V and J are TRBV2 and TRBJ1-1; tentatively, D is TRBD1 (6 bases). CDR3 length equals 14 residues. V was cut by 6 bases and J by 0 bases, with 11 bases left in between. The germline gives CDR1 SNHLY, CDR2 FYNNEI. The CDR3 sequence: CASSQQGLNTEAFF. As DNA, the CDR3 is TGTGCCAGCAGCCAACAGGGTCTGAACACTGAAGCTTTCTTT.

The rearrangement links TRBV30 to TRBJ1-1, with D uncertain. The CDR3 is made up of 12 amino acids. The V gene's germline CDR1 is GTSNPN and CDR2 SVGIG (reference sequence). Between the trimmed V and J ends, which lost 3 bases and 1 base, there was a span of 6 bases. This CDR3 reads CAWSRENTEAFF. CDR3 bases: TGTGCCTGGAGCCGGGAGAACACTGAAGCTTTCTTT.

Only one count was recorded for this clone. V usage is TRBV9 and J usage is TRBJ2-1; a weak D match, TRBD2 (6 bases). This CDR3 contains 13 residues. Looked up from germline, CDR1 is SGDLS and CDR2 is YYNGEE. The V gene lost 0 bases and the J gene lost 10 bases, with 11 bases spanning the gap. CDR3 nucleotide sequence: TGTGCCAGCAGCGTAGGGGACTCCCACGAGCAGTTCTTC. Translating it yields CASSVGDSHEQFF.

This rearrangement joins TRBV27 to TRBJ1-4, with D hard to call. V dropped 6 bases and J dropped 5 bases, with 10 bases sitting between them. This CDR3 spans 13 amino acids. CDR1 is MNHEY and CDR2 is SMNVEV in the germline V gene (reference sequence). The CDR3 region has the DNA TGTGCCAGCAGCATCCGGGAGAATGAAAAACTGTTTTTT. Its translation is CASSIRENEKLFF.

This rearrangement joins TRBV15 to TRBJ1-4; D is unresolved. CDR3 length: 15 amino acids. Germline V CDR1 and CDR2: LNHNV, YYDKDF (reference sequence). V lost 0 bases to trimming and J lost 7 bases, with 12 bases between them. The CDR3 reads CATSRDVGEGEKLFF. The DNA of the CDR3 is TGTGCCACCAGCAGAGATGTCGGAGAGGGTGAAAAACTGTTTTTT.

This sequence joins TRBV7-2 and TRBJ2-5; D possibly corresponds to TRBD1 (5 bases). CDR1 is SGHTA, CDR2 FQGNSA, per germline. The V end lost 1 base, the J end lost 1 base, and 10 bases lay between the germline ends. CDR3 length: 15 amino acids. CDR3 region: CASSLGQITQETQYF. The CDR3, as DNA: TGTGCCAGCAGCTTAGGACAGATCACCCAAGAGACCCAGTACTTC. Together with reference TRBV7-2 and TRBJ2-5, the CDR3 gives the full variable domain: GAGVSQSPSNKVTEKGKDVELRCDPISGHTALYWYRQSLGQGLEFLIYFQGNSAPDKSGLPSDRFSAERTGGSVSTLTIQRTQQEDSAVYLCASSLGQITQETQYFGPGTRLLVL.

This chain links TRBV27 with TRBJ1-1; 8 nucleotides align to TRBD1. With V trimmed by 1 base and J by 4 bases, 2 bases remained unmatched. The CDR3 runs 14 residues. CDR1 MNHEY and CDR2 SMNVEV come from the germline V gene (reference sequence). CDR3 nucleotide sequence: TGTGCCAGCAGTTTATGGGACAGGACCACTGAAGCTTTCTTT. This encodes CASSLWDRTTEAFF.

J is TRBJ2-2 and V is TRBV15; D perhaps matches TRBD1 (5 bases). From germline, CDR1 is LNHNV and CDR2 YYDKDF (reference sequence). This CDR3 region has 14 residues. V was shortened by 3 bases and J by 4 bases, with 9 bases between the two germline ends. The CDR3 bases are TGTGCCACCAGCAGGCAGGGTGCCACCGGGGAGCTGTTTTTT. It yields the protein CATSRQGATGELFF.

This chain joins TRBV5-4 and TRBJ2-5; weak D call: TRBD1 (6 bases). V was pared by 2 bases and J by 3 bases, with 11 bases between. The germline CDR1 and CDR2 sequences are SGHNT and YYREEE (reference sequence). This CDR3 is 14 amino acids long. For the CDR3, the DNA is TGTGCCAGCAGCTTTACAGGGATGGAAGAGACCCAGTACTTC. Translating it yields CASSFTGMEETQYF.

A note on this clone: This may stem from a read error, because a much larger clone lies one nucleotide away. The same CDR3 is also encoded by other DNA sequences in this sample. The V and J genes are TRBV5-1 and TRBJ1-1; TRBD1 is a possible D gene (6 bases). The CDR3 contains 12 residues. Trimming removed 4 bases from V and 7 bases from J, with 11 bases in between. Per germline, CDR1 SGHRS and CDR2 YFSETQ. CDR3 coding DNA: TGCGCCAGCAGCATTGGACAGAATGAAGCTTTCTTT. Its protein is CASSIGQNEAFF.

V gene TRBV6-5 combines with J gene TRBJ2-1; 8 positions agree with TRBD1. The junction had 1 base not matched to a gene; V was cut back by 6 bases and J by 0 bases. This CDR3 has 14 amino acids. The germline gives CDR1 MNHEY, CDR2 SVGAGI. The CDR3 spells CASRGQGSYNEQFF. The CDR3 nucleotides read TGTGCCAGCAGAGGACAGGGCTCCTACAATGAGCAGTTCTTC.

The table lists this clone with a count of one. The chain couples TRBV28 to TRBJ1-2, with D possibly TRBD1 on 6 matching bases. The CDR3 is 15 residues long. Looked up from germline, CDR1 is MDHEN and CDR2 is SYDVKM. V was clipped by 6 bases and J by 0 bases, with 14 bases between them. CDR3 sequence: CASSPGTISNYGYTF. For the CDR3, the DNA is TGTGCCAGCAGCCCCGGGACAATTTCTAACTATGGCTACACCTTC.

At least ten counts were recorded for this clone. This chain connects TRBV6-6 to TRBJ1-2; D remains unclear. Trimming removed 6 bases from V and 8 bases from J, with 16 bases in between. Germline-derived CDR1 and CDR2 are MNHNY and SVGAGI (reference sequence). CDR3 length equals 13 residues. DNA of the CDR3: TGTGCCAGCAGCCTTGACTCTTCTGAAGGCTACACCTTC. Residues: CASSLDSSEGYTF.

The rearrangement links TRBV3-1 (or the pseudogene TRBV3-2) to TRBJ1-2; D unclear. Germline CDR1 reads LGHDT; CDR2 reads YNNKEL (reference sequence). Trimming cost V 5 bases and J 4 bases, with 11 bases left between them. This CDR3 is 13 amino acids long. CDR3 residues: CASSSRISYGYTF. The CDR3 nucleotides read TGTGCCAGCAGCTCCAGGATATCCTATGGCTACACCTTC.

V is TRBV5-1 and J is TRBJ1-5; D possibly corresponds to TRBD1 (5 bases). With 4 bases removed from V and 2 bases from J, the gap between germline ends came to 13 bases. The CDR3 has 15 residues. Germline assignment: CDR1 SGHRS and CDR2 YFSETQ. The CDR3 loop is CASSPEGGGNQPQHF. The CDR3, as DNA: TGCGCCAGCAGCCCGGAAGGAGGGGGCAATCAGCCCCAGCATTTT.

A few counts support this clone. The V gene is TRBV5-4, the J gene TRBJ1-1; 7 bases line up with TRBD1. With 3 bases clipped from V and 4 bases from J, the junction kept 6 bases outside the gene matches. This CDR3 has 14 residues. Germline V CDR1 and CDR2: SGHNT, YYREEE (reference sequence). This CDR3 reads CASSSSGGRTEAFF. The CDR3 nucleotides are TGTGCCAGCAGCTCTTCAGGGGGTCGCACTGAAGCTTTCTTT.

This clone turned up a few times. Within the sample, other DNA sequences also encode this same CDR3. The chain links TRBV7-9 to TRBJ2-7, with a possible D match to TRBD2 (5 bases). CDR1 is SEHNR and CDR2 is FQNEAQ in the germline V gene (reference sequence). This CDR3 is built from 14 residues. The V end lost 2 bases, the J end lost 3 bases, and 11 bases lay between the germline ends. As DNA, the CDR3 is TGTGCCAGCAGCTTATACGGGAAGAACTACGAGCAGTACTTC. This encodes CASSLYGKNYEQYF. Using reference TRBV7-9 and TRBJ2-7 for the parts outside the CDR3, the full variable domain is DTGVSQNPRHKITKRGQNVTFRCDPISEHNRLYWYRQTLGQGPEFLTYFQNEAQLEKSRLLSDRFSAERPKGSFSTLEIQRTEQGDSAMYLCASSLYGKNYEQYFGPGTRLTVT.

CDR3 DNA: TGTGCCAGCAGCCAAGGCGGACTAGCGGGATTATACGAGCAGTACTTC. Translated, it gives CASSQGGLAGLYEQYF. This chain connects TRBV4-2 to TRBJ2-7; 12 positions match TRBD2. In germline, CDR1 is LGHNA, CDR2 YNFKEQ. J was trimmed by 4 bases and V by 1 base; bases with no gene match: 5. The CDR3 sequence is 16 residues long.

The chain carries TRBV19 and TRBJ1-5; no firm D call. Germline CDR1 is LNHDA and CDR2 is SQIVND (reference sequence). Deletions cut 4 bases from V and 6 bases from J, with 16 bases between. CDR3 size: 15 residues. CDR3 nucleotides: TGTGCCAGTAGTAACACGGAGTATCTGGCTCAGCCCCAGCATTTT. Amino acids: CASSNTEYLAQPQHF.

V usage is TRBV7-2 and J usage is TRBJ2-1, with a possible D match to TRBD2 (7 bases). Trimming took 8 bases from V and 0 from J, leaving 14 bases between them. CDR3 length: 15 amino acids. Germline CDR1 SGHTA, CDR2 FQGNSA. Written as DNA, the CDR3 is TGTGCCAGCTCCAAGGGGGGGAGCTCCTACAATGAGCAGTTCTTC. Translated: CASSKGGSSYNEQFF.

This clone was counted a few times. CDR3 amino acids: CASSSGTVGYTF. The CDR3 bases are TGTGCCAGCAGCTCCGGGACAGTTGGCTACACCTTC. This chain joins TRBV7-9 and TRBJ1-2; the match to TRBD1 covers 7 bases. From germline, CDR1 is SEHNR and CDR2 FQNEAQ (reference sequence). V trimming: 4 bases; J trimming: 7 bases; junction bases outside the gene matches: 3. The CDR3 is made up of 12 amino acids.